The 25 T cell receptor beta chains given below trace back to one sample, sequenced in a study of human T cells and chemical hapten exposure. Regarding time point: patch test 1, 2 weeks after DPC sensitization. Treatment in this sample: therapeutic diphenylcyclopropenone sensitization with weekly scalp DPC. TCRdb re-derived calls from the RACE reads in MiXCR, one entry per CDR3 protein. Of tens of thousands of distinct CDR3 sequences listed, approximately 12% are singletons. This sample comprised whole blood, obtained in connection with sensitization to the hapten diphenylcyclopropenone (DPC). These receptors were collected from a woman aged 55-75 years with alopecia areata. Some clones in this sample may be carry-over from other donors' samples.

This clonotype has a count of ten or more. V gene TRBV2 combines with J gene TRBJ2-1, with D possibly being TRBD1 (5 bases). The CDR3 has 14 residues. The germline V and J ends were trimmed by 9 bases and 2 bases, with 14 bases remaining between them. Germline assignment: CDR1 SNHLY and CDR2 FYNNEI. CDR3 sequence (DNA): TGTGCCAGTAGAAGGGGCGAACCCTACAATGAGCAGTTCTTC. Translating gives CASRRGEPYNEQFF.

In DNA form, the CDR3 reads TGTGCCAGCAGCCATAGCGGGGGGCTGAACACCGGGGAGCTGTTTTTT. Encoded protein: CASSHSGGLNTGELFF. This rearrangement joins TRBV2 to TRBJ2-2, with 10 bases lining up with TRBD2. This CDR3 spans 16 amino acids. Germline values: CDR1 SNHLY, CDR2 FYNNEI. The trim removed 6 bases at V and 1 base at J, leaving 5 bases unmatched.

V usage is TRBV6-5 and J usage is TRBJ2-1; a possible D gene is TRBD2 (5 bases). V was cut by 2 bases and J by 9 bases, with 5 bases left in between. The germline V gene encodes CDR1 MNHEY and CDR2 SVGAGI. This CDR3 is 11 amino acids long. The CDR3 DNA reads TGTGCCAGCAGTTACGGAGGTGAGCAGTTCTTC. Amino acids: CASSYGGEQFF.

This clonotype came up many times. This chain uses TRBV7-3 with TRBJ2-7; D is possibly TRBD2 (6 bases). This CDR3 is 14 amino acids long. Per the germline V gene, CDR1 is SGHTA and CDR2 is FQGTGA. V lost 1 base to trimming and J lost 5 bases, with 12 bases between them. The CDR3 DNA reads TGTGCCAGCAGCTTAATTGCGGGGACCCACGAGCAGTACTTC. Protein sequence: CASSLIAGTHEQYF.

The V and J genes are TRBV19 and TRBJ1-5, with 8 positions matching TRBD1. This CDR3 comprises 15 residues. CDR1 and CDR2 from the germline V gene are LNHDA and SQIVND (reference sequence). With V trimmed by 3 bases and J by 3 bases, 4 bases remained unmatched. Here the CDR3 reads CASSMQGAFNQPQHF. CDR3 coding DNA: TGTGCCAGTAGTATGCAGGGGGCTTTCAATCAGCCCCAGCATTTT.

The chain uses TRBV5-1 and TRBJ1-6; 8 nucleotides match TRBD1. In germline, CDR1 is SGHRS, CDR2 YFSETQ. V lost 4 bases to trimming and J lost 7 bases; unmatched junction nucleotides: 16. The CDR3 totals 18 residues. This chain's CDR3 is CASSRGTGLEGTNSPLHF. The CDR3 bases are TGCGCCAGCAGCCGAGGGACAGGCCTTGAGGGGACCAATTCACCCCTCCACTTT.

Comments on this clonotype: The junction departs from germline at one end; a sequencing error may be responsible. V gene TRBV6-6 combines with J gene TRBJ2-7; TRBD1 agrees at 7 bases. There are 13 residues in the CDR3. Per germline, CDR1 MNHNY and CDR2 SVGAGI (reference sequence). The CDR3 nucleotides read TGTGCCAGCCAACCGGGACAGACCTACGAGCTGTACTTC. Translating it yields CASQPGQTYELYF.

This chain joins TRBV10-3 and TRBJ1-2; 7 nucleotides agree with TRBD1. Per germline, CDR1 ENHRY and CDR2 SYGVKD. Losses at the gene ends were 1 base for V and 2 bases for J; bases not matched to a gene: 1. This CDR3 comprises 14 residues. The CDR3 DNA reads as TGTGCCATCAGTGAGTTACAGGGGAACTATGGCTACACCTTC. Translated, it gives CAISELQGNYGYTF.

This clonotype was detected ten times or more. The chain is built from TRBV6-6 and TRBJ1-5; the D gene is possibly TRBD1 (6 bases). Trimming took 5 bases from V and 3 from J, leaving 11 bases between them. The germline V gene encodes CDR1 MNHNY and CDR2 SVGAGI (reference sequence). The CDR3 is 14 residues long. CDR3 loop: CASSLQGNNQPQHF. In DNA, the CDR3 is TGTGCCAGCAGTCTACAGGGTAACAATCAGCCCCAGCATTTT.

Only a few counts were recorded for this clonotype. The V gene is TRBV4-2, the J gene TRBJ1-5, with TRBD1 matching 7 bases. Germline trimming cut 6 bases from V and 7 bases from J; bases unmatched to any gene: 15. Germline V lookup: CDR1 LGHNA, CDR2 YNFKEQ. This CDR3 region has 16 residues. The CDR3 is CASRKTGVGQEQPQHF. The CDR3 bases are TGTGCCAGCAGAAAAACAGGGGTTGGCCAAGAGCAGCCCCAGCATTTT.

There are many counts of this clonotype. The chain employs TRBV5-4 and TRBJ1-3, with 7 bases lining up with TRBD1. There are 17 residues in the CDR3. The germline V gene has CDR1 SGHNT and CDR2 YYREEE (reference sequence). Losses at the gene ends were 0 bases for V and 1 base for J; bases not matched to a gene: 7. CDR3 in DNA: TGTGCCAGCAGCTTGGGACAGGGAATCCCTTCTGGAAACACCATATATTTT. As protein: CASSLGQGIPSGNTIYF. Combining the CDR3 with reference TRBV5-4 and TRBJ1-3 gives the whole variable domain ETGVTQSPTHLIKTRGQQVTLRCSSQSGHNTVSWYQQALGQGPQFIFQYYREEENGRGNFPPRFSGLQFPNYSSELNVNALELDDSALYLCASSLGQGIPSGNTIYFGEGSWLTVV.

This clonotype was detected ten times or more. The chain is built from TRBV5-1 and TRBJ1-6; D is unclear. Germline CDR1 reads SGHRS; CDR2 reads YFSETQ. The V end was cut by 0 bases, the J end by 0 bases, with 10 bases between. The CDR3 runs to 17 residues. The CDR3 reads CASSLEYRSSYNSPLHF. CDR3 DNA: TGCGCCAGCAGCTTGGAGTATAGGAGCTCCTATAATTCACCCCTCCACTTT.

In its sample, this clonotype was seen many times. As DNA, the CDR3 is TGTGCCAGCAGCGCGGGGGGTTATAGCAATCAGCCCCAGCATTTT. This translates into CASSAGGYSNQPQHF. The rearrangement joins TRBV9 to TRBJ1-5, with D possibly being TRBD1 (5 bases). The CDR3 extends over 15 amino acids. Germline-derived CDR1 and CDR2 are SGDLS and YYNGEE. V was trimmed by 3 bases and J by 0 bases, leaving 10 bases between them.

To note about this clonotype: The junction shows a germline mismatch at one end, possibly a read error. The chain couples TRBV11-2 to TRBJ1-1; the match to TRBD1 covers 7 bases. CDR1 and CDR2 (germline): SGHAT, FQNNGV. The length of the CDR3 is 14 residues. CDR3 in DNA: TGTGCCAGCAGCTTAAGCAGGGGGAACGCTGAAGCTTTCTTT. This encodes CASSLSRGNAEAFF.

This clonotype was seen a few times. This chain connects TRBV20-1 to TRBJ2-7, with 9 positions matching TRBD1. The CDR3 totals 14 residues. Germline CDR1 is DFQATT and CDR2 is SNEGSKA (reference sequence). V dropped 6 bases and J dropped 2; count of bases not matched to a gene: 8. The CDR3 sequence: CSAPRQGGTYEQYF. The CDR3 region has the DNA TGCAGTGCCCCGAGACAGGGGGGAACCTACGAGCAGTACTTC.

The chain couples TRBV24-1 to TRBJ2-5; D is undetermined. The V end lost 3 bases, the J end lost 0 bases, and 4 bases lay between the germline ends. The CDR3 contains 13 residues. Germline-derived CDR1 and CDR2 are KGHDR and SFDVKD. The CDR3 region is CATSDPNQETQYF. CDR3 coding DNA: TGTGCCACCAGTGATCCCAACCAAGAGACCCAGTACTTC.

The table lists this clonotype with a few counts. This chain links TRBV7-8 with TRBJ2-1; D unclear. CDR1 is SGHVS and CDR2 is FQNEAQ in the germline V gene. CDR3 length equals 16 residues. V shed 2 bases and J shed 0 bases, with 11 bases lying between them. The DNA for the CDR3 is TGTGCCAGCAGCTTAATTAGCCGGAGCTCCTACAATGAGCAGTTCTTC. It codes for CASSLISRSSYNEQFF. Full variable domain (missing parts from reference TRBV7-8 and TRBJ2-1): GAGVSQSPRYKVAKRGQDVALRCDPISGHVSLFWYQQALGQGPEFLTYFQNEAQLDKSGLPSDRFFAERPEGSVSTLKIQRTQQEDSAVYLCASSLISRSSYNEQFFGPGTRLTVL.

The chain has TRBV7-3 and TRBJ2-5, with 13 bases lining up with TRBD2. The ends lost 4 bases at V and 2 bases at J; junction bases unmatched: 4. This CDR3 spans 16 amino acids. The germline gives CDR1 SGHTA, CDR2 FQGTGA. This CDR3 is CASSSGLAGRQETQYF. The CDR3 nucleotides are TGTGCCAGCAGCTCGGGACTAGCGGGACGACAAGAGACCCAGTACTTC.

The gene calls are TRBV5-1 and TRBJ2-3, with TRBD1 identical over 8 bases. V trimming: 5 bases; J trimming: 2 bases; junction bases outside the gene matches: 7. From germline, CDR1 is SGHRS and CDR2 YFSETQ. The CDR3 loop spans 15 amino acids. The DNA of the CDR3 is TGCGCCAGCAGACGGACAGGGACTGCCACAGATACGCAGTATTTT. This encodes CASRRTGTATDTQYF.

This clonotype was detected only a few times. The chain links TRBV3-1 to TRBJ2-7; 7 nucleotides agree with TRBD1. Germline lookup yields CDR1 LGHDT and CDR2 YNNKEL (reference sequence). The V gene end was trimmed by 2 bases and the J gene end by 6 bases; junction bases not matched to a gene: 1. There are 12 residues in the CDR3. CDR3 nucleotide sequence: TGTGCCAGCAGCCAAAGACAGGGCGAGCAGTACTTC. Translated: CASSQRQGEQYF.

The table lists this clonotype with a count of one. The chain uses TRBV9 and TRBJ2-3; no definite D call. Trimming took off 3 bases at V and 5 bases at J, with 7 bases between the two ends. CDR1 SGDLS and CDR2 YYNGEE come from the germline V gene. The CDR3 length is 12 residues. CDR3 DNA sequence: TGTGCCAGCAGCGGACAACAAGATACGCAGTATTTT. It translates to CASSGQQDTQYF.

This clonotype has just a few counts. This sequence joins TRBV18 and TRBJ1-1; 12 bases map to TRBD1. This CDR3 is 14 amino acids long. Germline-derived CDR1 and CDR2 are KGHSH and LQKENI. Unmatched junction bases numbered 3, after V lost 4 bases and J lost 6 bases. CDR3 residues: CASSRGTGGSEAFF. In DNA, the CDR3 is TGTGCCAGCTCACGAGGGACAGGGGGCTCTGAAGCTTTCTTT. The full variable domain, completed using reference TRBV18 and TRBJ1-1, is NAGVMQNPRHLVRRRGQEARLRCSPMKGHSHVYWYRQLPEEGLKFMVYLQKENIIDESGMPKERFSAEFPKEGPSILRIQQVVRGDSAAYFCASSRGTGGSEAFFGQGTRLTVV.

The CDR3 spells CASSENRAGADTQYF. CDR3 nucleotide sequence: TGCGCCAGCAGTGAGAACAGGGCAGGGGCAGATACGCAGTATTTT. This rearrangement joins TRBV10-1 to TRBJ2-3, with D tentatively TRBD1 (6 bases). CDR3 length: 15 amino acids. The germline gives CDR1 WNHNN, CDR2 SYGVQD (reference sequence). V was cut by 2 bases and J by 4 bases, with 13 bases left in between.

The DNA of the CDR3 is TGTGCCAGCAGCTTCTGGGGGCCTAGCAATCAGCCCCAGCATTTT. As protein: CASSFWGPSNQPQHF. This chain links TRBV7-2 with TRBJ1-5; perhaps TRBD1 as D (6 bases). Trimming pared 3 bases from V and 0 bases from J, leaving 9 bases between. The CDR3 covers 15 residues. Germline V gene lookup returns CDR1 SGHTA and CDR2 FQGNSA.

This clonotype was found a few times. J is TRBJ2-7 and V is TRBV19; 8 bases are shared with TRBD1. The V gene end was trimmed by 4 bases and the J gene end by 3 bases; junction bases not matched to a gene: 5. In germline, CDR1 is LNHDA, CDR2 SQIVND (reference sequence). CDR3 length: 14 residues. The CDR3 sequence: CASSKTGVFYEQYF. As DNA, the CDR3 is TGTGCCAGTAGTAAGACAGGGGTTTTCTACGAGCAGTACTTC.